These 9 T cell receptor beta chains were all obtained from the same sample, sequenced in a study of blood T cell repertoires in COVID-19. The method was immunoSEQ multiplex PCR; TCRdb's version includes in-frame clones alone and lacks a portion of them. The sample lists 250,000 or so clones; under 95% were seen once. The sequenced sample consisted of PBMCs or T cells enriched from blood (not recorded which). These receptors originate from a man in his forties or fifties who had been exposed to COVID-19.

The J gene is TRBJ2-1, the V gene TRBV2; tentative D call: TRBD2 (6 bases). The CDR3 has 13 amino acids. The germline CDR1 and CDR2 sequences are SNHLY and FYNNEI. V was clipped by 1 base and J by 9 bases, with 10 bases between them. This chain's CDR3 is CASSEDRGSEQFF. DNA for the CDR3: TGTGCCAGCAGTGAAGACCGGGGGAGTGAGCAGTTCTTC.

V gene TRBV28 combines with J gene TRBJ2-5; tentatively, D is TRBD1 (6 bases). Germline V gene sequence: CDR1 MDHEN, CDR2 SYDVKM. V was cut by 5 bases and J by 4 bases, with 17 bases left in between. CDR3 length equals 15 residues. CDR3 bases: TGTGCCAGCAGTAAAAACTACAGGGTTTCAGAGACCCAGTACTTC. Its protein product is CASSKNYRVSETQYF.

CDR3 sequence: CASSVEAGDEKLFF. The CDR3, as DNA: TGTGCCAGCAGCGTAGAGGCAGGGGATGAAAAACTGTTTTTT. The gene calls are TRBV9 and TRBJ1-4; TRBD1 might be the D (6 bases). The ends were cut back, 0 bases at V and 6 bases at J, with 9 bases in the middle. Germline V gives CDR1 SGDLS, CDR2 YYNGEE. The CDR3 runs to 14 residues.

The J gene is TRBJ1-1, the V gene TRBV7-9, with D maybe TRBD1 (5 bases). Trimming shortened V by 2 bases and J by 4 bases, and 14 bases separated the two germline ends. The CDR3 consists of 15 residues. Per germline, CDR1 SEHNR and CDR2 FQNEAQ (reference sequence). CDR3 sequence reads: CASSLSSGVSTEAFF. In nucleotides, the CDR3 is TGTGCCAGCAGCTTAAGTTCGGGGGTGAGCACTGAAGCTTTCTTT.

This chain joins TRBV19 and TRBJ2-1, with D maybe TRBD2 (6 bases). The CDR3 contains 13 residues. V was pared by 4 bases and J by 7 bases, with 11 bases between. CDR1 is LNHDA and CDR2 is SQIVND in the germline V gene (reference sequence). CDR3: CASSKDYLNEQFF. The CDR3 nucleotides are TGTGCCAGTAGTAAGGACTATCTGAATGAGCAGTTCTTC.

The chain employs TRBV10-3 and TRBJ1-6; 8 nucleotides agree with TRBD1. The trim removed 5 bases at V and 9 bases at J, leaving 12 bases unmatched. The CDR3 totals 16 residues. In germline, CDR1 is ENHRY, CDR2 SYGVKD. This CDR3 is CAISPASRTGPSPLHF. CDR3 bases: TGTGCCATCAGTCCCGCCTCCCGGACAGGGCCTTCACCCCTCCACTTT.

This clone was counted only a few times. The chain joins TRBV6-5 to TRBJ1-1; no clear D. The V end was cut by 2 bases, the J end by 1 base, with 11 bases between. This CDR3 region has 15 residues. Germline V CDR1 and CDR2: MNHEY, SVGAGI. CDR3 residues: CASSYLSPGNTEAFF. In DNA, the CDR3 is TGTGCCAGCAGTTACCTATCGCCCGGGAACACTGAAGCTTTCTTT.

This CDR3 is CASSLTSGSFSEQFF. Here the CDR3 DNA reads TGTGCCAGCAGCTTAACTAGCGGGAGTTTCAGCGAGCAGTTCTTC. The genes are TRBV7-3 and TRBJ2-1; TRBD2 matches at 9 bases. In germline, CDR1 is SGHTA, CDR2 FQGTGA. CDR3 size: 15 residues. V was pared by 0 bases and J by 10 bases, with 7 bases of the junction left unmatched.

The chain carries TRBV28 and TRBJ1-6; 9 positions agree with TRBD1. V shed 7 bases, J shed 7 bases, and the junction held 5 bases outside the gene matches. From germline, CDR1 is MDHEN and CDR2 SYDVKM. The CDR3 runs 14 residues. The CDR3 loop reads CASKMGTGNSPLHF. The CDR3 DNA reads TGTGCCAGCAAAATGGGGACAGGGAATTCACCCCTCCACTTT.